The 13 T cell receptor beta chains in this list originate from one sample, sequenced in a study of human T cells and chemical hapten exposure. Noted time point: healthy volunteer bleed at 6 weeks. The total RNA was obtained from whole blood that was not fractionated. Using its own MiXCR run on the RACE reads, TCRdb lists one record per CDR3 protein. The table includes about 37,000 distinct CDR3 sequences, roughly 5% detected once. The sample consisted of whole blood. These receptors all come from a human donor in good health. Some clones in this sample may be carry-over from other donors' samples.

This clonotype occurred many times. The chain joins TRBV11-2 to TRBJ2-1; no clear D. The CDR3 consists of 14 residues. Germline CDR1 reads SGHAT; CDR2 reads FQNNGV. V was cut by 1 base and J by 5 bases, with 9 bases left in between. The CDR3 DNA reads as TGTGCCAGCAGCTTAGCGGGCCCCCACAATGAGCAGTTCTTC. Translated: CASSLAGPHNEQFF.

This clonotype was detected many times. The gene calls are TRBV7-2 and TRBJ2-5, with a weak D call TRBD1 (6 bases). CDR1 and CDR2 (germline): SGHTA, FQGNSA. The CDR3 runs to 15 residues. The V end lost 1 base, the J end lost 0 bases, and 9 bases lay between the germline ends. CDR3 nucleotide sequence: TGTGCCAGCAGCTTAGAACAGGGCCACCAAGAGACCCAGTACTTC. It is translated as CASSLEQGHQETQYF.

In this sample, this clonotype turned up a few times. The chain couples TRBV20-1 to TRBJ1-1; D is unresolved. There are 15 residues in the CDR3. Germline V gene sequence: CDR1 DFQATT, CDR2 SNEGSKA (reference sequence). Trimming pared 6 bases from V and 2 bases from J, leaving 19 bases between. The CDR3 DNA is TGCAGTGCCGCGTTAGGAGGGTCTTTAAACACTGAAGCTTTCTTT. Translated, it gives CSAALGGSLNTEAFF.

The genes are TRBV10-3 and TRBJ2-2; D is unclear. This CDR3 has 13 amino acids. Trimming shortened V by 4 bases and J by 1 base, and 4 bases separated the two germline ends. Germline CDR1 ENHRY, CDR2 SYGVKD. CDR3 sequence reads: CAISGGNTGELFF. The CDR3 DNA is TGTGCCATCAGTGGTGGGAACACCGGGGAGCTGTTTTTT.

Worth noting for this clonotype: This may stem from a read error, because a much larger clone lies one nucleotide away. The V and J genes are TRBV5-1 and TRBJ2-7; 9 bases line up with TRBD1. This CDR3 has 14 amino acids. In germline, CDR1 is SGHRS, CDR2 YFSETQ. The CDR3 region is CTSSLRGTGYEQYF. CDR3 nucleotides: TGCACCAGCAGCTTGAGGGGGACAGGGTACGAGCAGTACTTC.

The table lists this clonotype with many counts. The CDR3 sequence: CASGLATNTGELFF. CDR3 sequence (DNA): TGCGCCAGCGGCCTAGCGACCAACACCGGGGAGCTGTTTTTT. The rearrangement uses TRBV5-1 and TRBJ2-2, with D tentatively TRBD2 (6 bases). The CDR3 covers 14 residues. The V end was cut by 7 bases, the J end by 2 bases, with 12 bases between. Per the germline V gene, CDR1 is SGHRS and CDR2 is YFSETQ.

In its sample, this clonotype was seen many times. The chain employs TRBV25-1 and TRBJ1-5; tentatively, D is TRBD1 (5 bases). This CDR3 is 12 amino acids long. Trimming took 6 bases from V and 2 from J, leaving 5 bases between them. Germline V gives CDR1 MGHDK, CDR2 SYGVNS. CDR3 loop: CASRQGNQPQHF. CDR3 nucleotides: TGTGCCAGCAGACAGGGCAATCAGCCCCAGCATTTT.

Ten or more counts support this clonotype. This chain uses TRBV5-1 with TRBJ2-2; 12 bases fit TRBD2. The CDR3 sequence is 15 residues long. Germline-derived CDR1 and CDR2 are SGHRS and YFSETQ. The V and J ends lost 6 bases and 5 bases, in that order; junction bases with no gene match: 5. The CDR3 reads CASKELAGGTGELFF. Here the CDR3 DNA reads TGCGCCAGCAAAGAACTAGCGGGAGGAACCGGGGAGCTGTTTTTT. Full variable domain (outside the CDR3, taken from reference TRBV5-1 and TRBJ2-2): KAGVTQTPRYLIKTRGQQVTLSCSPISGHRSVSWYQQTPGQGLQFLFEYFSETQRNKGNFPGRFSGRQFSNSRSEMNVSTLELGDSALYLCASKELAGGTGELFFGEGSRLTVL.

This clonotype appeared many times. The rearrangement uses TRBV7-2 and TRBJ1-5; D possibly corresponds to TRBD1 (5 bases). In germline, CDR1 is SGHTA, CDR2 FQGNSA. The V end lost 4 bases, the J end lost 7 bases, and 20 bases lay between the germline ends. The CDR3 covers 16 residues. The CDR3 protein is CASSWEGHPRGQPQHF. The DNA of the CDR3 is TGTGCCAGCAGCTGGGAAGGACACCCGCGGGGCCAGCCCCAGCATTTT.

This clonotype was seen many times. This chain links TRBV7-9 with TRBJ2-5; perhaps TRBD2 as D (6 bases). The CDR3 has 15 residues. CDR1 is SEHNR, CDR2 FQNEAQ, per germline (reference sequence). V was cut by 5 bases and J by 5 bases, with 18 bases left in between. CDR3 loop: CASSLRDFELETQYF. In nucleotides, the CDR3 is TGTGCCAGCAGCCTACGGGACTTCGAGTTGGAGACCCAGTACTTC.

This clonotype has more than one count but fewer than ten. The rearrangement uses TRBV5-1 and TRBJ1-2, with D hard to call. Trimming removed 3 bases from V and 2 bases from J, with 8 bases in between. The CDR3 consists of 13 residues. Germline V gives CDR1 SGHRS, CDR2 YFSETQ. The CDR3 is CASSSTVNYGYTF. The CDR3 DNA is TGCGCCAGCAGCTCGACGGTCAACTATGGCTACACCTTC.

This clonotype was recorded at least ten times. The chain's CDR3 is CSASGANVLTF. CDR3 coding DNA: TGCAGTGCGTCTGGGGCCAACGTCCTGACTTTC. V is TRBV20-1 and J is TRBJ2-6; no firm D call. Germline lookup yields CDR1 DFQATT and CDR2 SNEGSKA (reference sequence). Trimming stripped 6 bases from V and 1 base from J, with 1 base between. The CDR3 length is 11 residues.

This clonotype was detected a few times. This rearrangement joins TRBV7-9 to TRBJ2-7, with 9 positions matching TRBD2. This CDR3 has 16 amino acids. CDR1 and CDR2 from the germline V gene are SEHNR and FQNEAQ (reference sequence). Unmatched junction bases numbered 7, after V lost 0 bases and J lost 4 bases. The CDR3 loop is CASSLAVPSGIYEQYF. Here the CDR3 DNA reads TGTGCCAGCAGCTTAGCTGTGCCTAGCGGGATATACGAGCAGTACTTC.